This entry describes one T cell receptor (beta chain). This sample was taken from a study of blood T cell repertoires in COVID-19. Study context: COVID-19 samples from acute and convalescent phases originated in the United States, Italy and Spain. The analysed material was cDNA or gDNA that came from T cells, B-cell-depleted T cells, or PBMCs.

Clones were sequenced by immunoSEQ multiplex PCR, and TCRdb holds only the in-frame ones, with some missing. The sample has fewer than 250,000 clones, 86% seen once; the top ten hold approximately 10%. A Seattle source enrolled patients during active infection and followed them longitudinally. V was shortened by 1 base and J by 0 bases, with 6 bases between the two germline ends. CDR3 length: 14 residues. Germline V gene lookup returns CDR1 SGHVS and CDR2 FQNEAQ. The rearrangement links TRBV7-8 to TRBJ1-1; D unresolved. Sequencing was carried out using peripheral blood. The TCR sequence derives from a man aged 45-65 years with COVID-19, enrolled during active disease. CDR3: CASSLGALNTEAFF. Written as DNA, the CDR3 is TGTGCCAGCAGCTTAGGGGCCCTGAACACTGAAGCTTTCTTT. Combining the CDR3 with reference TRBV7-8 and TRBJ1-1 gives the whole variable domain GAGVSQSPRYKVAKRGQDVALRCDPISGHVSLFWYQQALGQGPEFLTYFQNEAQLDKSGLPSDRFFAERPEGSVSTLKIQRTQQEDSAVYLCASSLGALNTEAFFGQGTRLTVV.